Below are 17 T cell receptor beta chains sequenced from a single sample in a study of CD8 T cells in ankylosing spondylitis. Study results and caveats: It appeared that ankylosing spondylitis blood was characterized by a TCR beta motif of several highly homologous variants.

MiXCR, run by TCRdb on the 5' RACE reads, gives a single entry per CDR3 protein. Here the sample spans around 390,000 distinct CDR3 sequences, about 20% being singletons. These receptors' targets are unknown. Source material: blood, either unsorted or a sorted T cell fraction (not recorded which). Receptors were obtained from a male donor with ankylosing spondylitis.

In this sample, this clonotype turned up once. J is TRBJ2-1 and V is TRBV7-3; D possibly corresponds to TRBD2 (5 bases). Germline-derived CDR1 and CDR2 are SGHTA and FQGTGA. V lost 4 bases, J lost 6 bases, and 16 bases lay in between. The CDR3 totals 15 residues. This CDR3 is CASSSLGALFNEQFF. DNA of the CDR3: TGTGCCAGCAGCTCACTAGGTGCCCTCTTCAATGAGCAGTTCTTC.

This clonotype showed up just a few times. The chain recombines TRBV28 with TRBJ2-2; D is possibly TRBD2 (5 bases). This CDR3 has 15 amino acids. Trimming pared 6 bases from V and 1 base from J, leaving 12 bases between. Germline loops: CDR1 MDHEN, CDR2 SYDVKM. CDR3 in DNA: TGTGCCAGCAGGCCGGGATGGGGGAACACCGGGGAGCTGTTTTTT. Its protein is CASRPGWGNTGELFF. The full variable domain, rest sourced from reference TRBV28 and TRBJ2-2, is DVKVTQSSRYLVKRTGEKVFLECVQDMDHENMFWYRQDPGLGLRLIYFSYDVKMKEKGDIPEGYSVSREKKERFSLILESASTNQTSMYLCASRPGWGNTGELFFGEGSRLTVL.

This clonotype showed up just a few times. The rearrangement joins TRBV12-3 or TRBV12-4 to TRBJ2-5; D gene ambiguous. Trimming stripped 3 bases from V and 3 bases from J, with 8 bases between. CDR3 length equals 13 residues. In DNA form, the CDR3 reads TGTGCCAGCAGTTTTTCCGCAGAAGAGACCCAGTACTTC. Translated, it gives CASSFSAEETQYF.

This clonotype was found a few times. This sequence joins TRBV12-3 or TRBV12-4 and TRBJ1-4, with 7 positions matching TRBD1. The CDR3 loop spans 15 amino acids. V trimming: 6 bases; J trimming: 2 bases; junction bases outside the gene matches: 6. CDR3 sequence reads: CASRSTGSTNEKLFF. CDR3 DNA: TGTGCCAGCAGATCGACAGGGAGTACTAATGAAAAACTGTTTTTT.

V and J are TRBV4-2 and TRBJ1-5; D may be TRBD1 (5 bases). The V gene's germline CDR1 is LGHNA and CDR2 YNFKEQ. The CDR3 has 15 amino acids. The germline V and J ends were trimmed by 0 bases and 7 bases, with 13 bases remaining between them. The CDR3 protein is CASSQDLGEGQPQHF. CDR3 coding DNA: TGTGCCAGCAGCCAAGATTTAGGGGAGGGACAGCCCCAGCATTTT.

The chain combines TRBV4-2 with TRBJ1-3, with D uncertain. Germline V gene sequence: CDR1 LGHNA, CDR2 YNFKEQ. The CDR3 has 17 amino acids. V lost 4 bases and J lost 0, with 16 bases in between. CDR3 protein: CASSPRTSSVSGNTIYF. The CDR3 DNA is TGTGCCAGCAGCCCAAGGACTAGTTCGGTCTCTGGAAACACCATATATTTT.

The V call is TRBV29-1, the J call TRBJ2-5, with D possibly TRBD1 on 5 matching bases. Germline V gene sequence: CDR1 SQVTM, CDR2 ANQGSEA. This CDR3 has 13 amino acids. The V gene lost 7 bases and the J gene lost 5 bases, with 17 bases spanning the gap. The CDR3 region is CSARATAGETQYF. The DNA of the CDR3 is TGCAGCGCCCGAGCGACAGCTGGTGAGACCCAGTACTTC.

This clonotype came up a few times. This chain uses TRBV14 with TRBJ1-2; TRBD1 is a possible D gene (5 bases). The CDR3 length is 16 residues. V lost 0 bases to trimming and J lost 8 bases, with 19 bases between them. Germline V lookup: CDR1 SGHDN, CDR2 FVKESK. In nucleotides, the CDR3 is TGTGCCAGCAGCCAAGAATGGGGCGGATGGGGTGCCGGCTACACCTTC. Its protein product is CASSQEWGGWGAGYTF.

The rearrangement joins TRBV27 to TRBJ2-5; 12 bases match TRBD2. Germline CDR1 and CDR2: MNHEY and SMNVEV (reference sequence). Losses at the gene ends were 4 bases for V and 5 bases for J; bases not matched to a gene: 8. The CDR3 contains 16 residues. CDR3 residues: CASSYRLAGGLETQYF. The CDR3 coding sequence is TGTGCCAGCAGTTATCGTCTAGCGGGAGGGCTGGAGACCCAGTACTTC.

V gene TRBV5-1 combines with J gene TRBJ2-7; 9 bases match TRBD1. V gave up 0 bases and J gave up 6 bases; unmatched junction bases: 10. Germline CDR1 reads SGHRS; CDR2 reads YFSETQ. This CDR3 is built from 16 residues. The CDR3 sequence is CASSLEIGTGFTEQYF. DNA for the CDR3: TGCGCCAGCAGCTTGGAAATCGGGACAGGGTTCACCGAGCAGTACTTC.

The table lists this clonotype with a few counts. The genes are TRBV7-2 and TRBJ2-1; D could derive from TRBD1 or TRBD2 (5 bases each). CDR1 is SGHTA, CDR2 FQGNSA, per germline. There are 16 residues in the CDR3. The V gene lost 5 bases and the J gene lost 5 bases, with 19 bases spanning the gap. CDR3 sequence (DNA): TGTGCCAGCAGCGCACCTGAACGGGACCCCCACAATGAGCAGTTCTTC. As protein: CASSAPERDPHNEQFF. Together with reference TRBV7-2 and TRBJ2-1, the CDR3 gives the full variable domain: GAGVSQSPSNKVTEKGKDVELRCDPISGHTALYWYRQSLGQGLEFLIYFQGNSAPDKSGLPSDRFSAERTGGSVSTLTIQRTQQEDSAVYLCASSAPERDPHNEQFFGPGTRLTVL.

This chain links TRBV15 with TRBJ2-7; D is perhaps TRBD1 (5 bases). The CDR3 runs to 16 residues. CDR1 is LNHNV, CDR2 YYDKDF, per germline (reference sequence). The V end lost 0 bases, the J end lost 3 bases, and 15 bases lay between the germline ends. CDR3 loop: CATSRDRAQAIYEQYF. The CDR3 DNA sequence: TGTGCCACCAGCAGAGATAGAGCACAGGCTATCTACGAGCAGTACTTC.

Only a few counts were recorded for this clonotype. J is TRBJ2-7 and V is TRBV7-2; 7 bases agree with TRBD2. The CDR3 contains 15 residues. With 1 base clipped from V and 6 bases from J, the junction kept 9 bases outside the gene matches. Per the germline V gene, CDR1 is SGHTA and CDR2 is FQGNSA. For the CDR3, the DNA is TGTGCCAGCAGCTTAGTCGCAGAGGCGGGAGTCGAGCAGTACTTC. Translating gives CASSLVAEAGVEQYF.

The V and J genes are TRBV20-1 and TRBJ2-1; D is unclear. V gave up 0 bases and J gave up 2 bases, with 17 bases separating them. The germline V gene has CDR1 DFQATT and CDR2 SNEGSKA (reference sequence). The CDR3 is 17 amino acids. CDR3 sequence: CSARDPILQSPYNEQFF. The CDR3 coding sequence is TGCAGTGCTAGAGACCCCATACTGCAAAGCCCCTACAATGAGCAGTTCTTC.

This clonotype was recorded a few times. CDR3 in DNA: TGTGCCAGCAGCCCGAGCCCGGCTAGCTCGAACACCGGGGAGCTGTTTTTT. Its protein product is CASSPSPASSNTGELFF. The genes are TRBV4-2 and TRBJ2-2; possibly TRBD2 for D (5 bases). CDR3 length: 17 residues. The germline CDR1 and CDR2 sequences are LGHNA and YNFKEQ. Trimming left V 4 bases short and J 0 bases short, with 15 bases between.

The V and J genes are TRBV9 and TRBJ2-1, with a possible D match to TRBD2 (5 bases). This CDR3 contains 15 residues. Trimming took 0 bases from V and 6 from J, leaving 13 bases between them. The germline gives CDR1 SGDLS, CDR2 YYNGEE. For the CDR3, the DNA is TGTGCCAGCAGCGTAGGGCGAGCGGCTATCAATGAGCAGTTCTTC. Translating gives CASSVGRAAINEQFF.

The J gene is TRBJ2-1, the V gene TRBV6-1; TRBD2 matches 9 bases. CDR1 and CDR2 (germline): MNHNS, SASEGT. The J segment lost 7 bases and the V segment lost 4 bases, leaving 8 bases of the junction unmatched. This CDR3 has 15 residues. The CDR3, as DNA: TGTGCCAGCAGTGTAGCGGGAGTGCGACGGAATGAGCAGTTCTTC. This translates into CASSVAGVRRNEQFF.